Listed below are T cell receptor beta chains from one sample, sequenced in a study of blood T cell repertoires in COVID-19. Data came from immunoSEQ multiplex PCR; TCRdb stores just in-frame clones and leaves some out. The table includes roughly 300,000 clones, about 89% detected once. Sample: peripheral blood. The receptors were sampled from a woman aged 45-65 years who had recovered from COVID-19. Both conserved end residues are part of each CDR3. A D gene is named only where the DNA matches it firmly. The size field is filled for only some rows; it gives once, few, many or a size class.

size: once; J: TRBJ2-7; D: -; length: 15; V: TRBV24-1; CDR3: CATSDRGSRSYEQYF; DNA: TGTGCCACCAGTGATCGAGGGAGCCGATCCTACGAGCAGTACTTC
size: -; J: TRBJ1-1; D: -; length: 13; V: TRBV6-5; CDR3: CATTVPAGTEAFF; DNA: TGTGCCACCACGGTGCCTGCAGGGACTGAAGCTTTCTTT
size: -; J: TRBJ2-6; D: TRBD1; length: 17; V: TRBV5-1; CDR3: CASSQTGVRSGANVLTF; DNA: TGCGCCAGCAGCCAGACAGGGGTACGCTCTGGGGCCAACGTCCTGACTTTC
size: -; J: TRBJ1-2; D: TRBD1; length: 17; V: TRBV18; CDR3: CASSHDRVKMANYGYTF; DNA: TGTGCCAGCTCACACGACAGGGTGAAGATGGCTAACTATGGCTACACCTTC
size: -; J: TRBJ2-3; D: TRBD1; length: 16; V: TRBV7-9; CDR3: CASSLTGDTSTDTQYF; DNA: TGTGCCAGCAGCTTAACAGGGGATACTAGCACAGATACGCAGTATTTT
size: many; J: TRBJ2-2; D: TRBD1; length: 16; V: TRBV3-1/TRBV3-2; CDR3: CASSHPQGASTGELFF; DNA: TGTGCCAGCAGCCACCCCCAGGGGGCAAGCACCGGGGAGCTGTTTTTT
size: -; J: TRBJ1-5; D: TRBD1; length: 14; V: TRBV27; CDR3: CASSQRQGGQPQHF; DNA: TGTGCCAGCAGTCAACGACAGGGTGGGCAGCCCCAGCATTTT
size: -; J: TRBJ2-6; D: -; length: 15; V: TRBV7-9; CDR3: CASSSDSSGANVLTF; DNA: TGTGCCAGCAGCTCAGACAGCTCTGGGGCCAACGTCCTGACTTTC
size: -; J: TRBJ2-3; D: TRBD2; length: 15; V: TRBV28; CDR3: CASSLPGLGGDTQYF; DNA: TGTGCCAGCAGTTTGCCGGGACTAGGGGGGGATACGCAGTATTTT
size: -; J: TRBJ2-1; D: -; length: 12; V: TRBV5-1; CDR3: CASSYRGGEQFF; DNA: TGCGCCAGCAGCTATAGGGGCGGCGAGCAGTTCTTC
size: few; J: TRBJ2-7; D: -; length: 15; V: TRBV7-8; CDR3: CASSLVGEQSYEQYF; DNA: TGTGCCAGCAGCTTGGTCGGGGAACAAAGCTACGAGCAGTACTTC
size: -; J: TRBJ2-7; D: TRBD2; length: 14; V: TRBV9; CDR3: CASSVGSSGSQQYF; DNA: TGTGCCAGCAGCGTAGGGTCTAGCGGTTCTCAGCAGTACTTC
size: -; J: TRBJ1-4; D: -; length: 15; V: TRBV27; CDR3: CASRTTGYPNEKLFF; DNA: TGTGCCAGCAGAACGACAGGATATCCTAATGAAAAACTGTTTTTT
size: -; J: TRBJ2-1; D: -; length: 16; V: TRBV9; CDR3: CASSVGASAIAGEQFF; DNA: TGTGCCAGCAGCGTAGGAGCCAGTGCAATAGCCGGTGAGCAGTTCTTC
size: once; J: TRBJ2-7; D: -; length: 13; V: TRBV27; CDR3: CASRPQGSYEQYF; DNA: TGTGCCAGCAGGCCTCAGGGATCCTACGAGCAGTACTTC
size: -; J: TRBJ1-1; D: -; length: 16; V: TRBV7-2; CDR3: CASSVVAVLDGTEAFF; DNA: TGTGCCAGCAGCGTAGTGGCAGTCCTAGATGGCACTGAAGCTTTCTTT
size: once; J: TRBJ1-6; D: TRBD1; length: 17; V: TRBV30; CDR3: CAWSVPSNRGSISPLHF; DNA: TGTGCCTGGAGTGTACCCTCAAACAGGGGATCGATTTCACCCCTCCACTTT